This T cell receptor beta chain stems from a study of memory CD4+ T cells and cytomegalovirus serostatus. General study points: Of 150 to 200 reported CMV TCRbeta sequences, roughly 67 were found in memory CD4+ repertoires.

Single viable CD3+CD4+CD8-CD45RO+ cells were sorted as the memory CD4+ T cells. CMV serostatus came from serum IgG against pp150, pp28, p38, p52. After thawing, CD4+ T cells were positively selected. TCRdb's table, derived via immunoSEQ multiplex PCR, lists solely in-frame clones and lacks some. The repertoire holds tens of thousands of clones, about 80% seen once, with 1% to 1.3% in the top ten. The sample holds a few counts of this clone. Its antigen is currently unknown. The sample has other DNA sequences that encode this CDR3 too. The V segment lost 5 bases and the J segment 2 bases; nucleotides outside the gene matches: 3. The CDR3 is made up of 14 amino acids. The V gene's germline CDR1 is PRHDT and CDR2 FYEKMQ (reference sequence).

The TCR was taken from an adult in good health and CMV-seronegative. The gene calls are TRBV13 and TRBJ1-1; 9 bases line up with TRBD1. Sequencing was carried out using memory CD4+ T cells from blood. The CDR3 reads CASSRGQGNTEAFF. The CDR3 coding sequence is TGTGCCAGCAGCCGGGGACAGGGAAACACTGAAGCTTTCTTT. The complete variable domain, with remaining parts taken from reference TRBV13 and TRBJ1-1, reads AAGVIQSPRHLIKEKRETATLKCYPIPRHDTVYWYQQGPGQDPQFLISFYEKMQSDKGSIPDRFSAQQFSDYHSELNMSSLELGDSALYFCASSRGQGNTEAFFGQGTRLTVV.